A selection of T cell receptor beta chains follows, all from one sample in a study of T-cell reconstitution after alpha-beta-depleted transplantation in children. Via MiXCR, TCRdb re-called the PCR reads, giving one row per CDR3 protein. The table shows about 640,000 distinct CDR3 sequences, with roughly 13% occurring only once. Sequencing used PBMCs, mostly from graft donor cells, obtained 360 days after TCRalphabeta/CD19-depleted stem cell transplant. Receptors were obtained from a male patient under 18 who had a stem cell transplant for acute myeloid leukemia, so the T cells may come from the graft donor. Both conserved end residues are part of each CDR3. Some rows mark clone size as missing; the rest say once, few, many or name a class of expanded clone.

j_call v_call clone_size cdr3_length cdr3_aa
TRBJ2-5 TRBV20-1 NA 15 CSASHGPEPQETQYF
TRBJ2-1 TRBV10-3 few 15 CAISVGTSGSWEQFF
TRBJ2-3 TRBV12-3/TRBV12-4 many 17 CASSWTSGSPSTDTQYF
TRBJ2-3 TRBV5-4 many 15 CASSFGTGDVDTQYF
TRBJ2-2 TRBV4-3 NA 18 CASSLFEGTSGRTGELFF
TRBJ2-7 TRBV5-5 few 16 CASSLQTRDPTYEQYF
TRBJ2-7 TRBV12-3/TRBV12-4 NA 14 CASSFSGPSDEQYF
TRBJ2-7 TRBV12-3/TRBV12-4 few 14 CASSLAAPTYEQYF
TRBJ2-1 TRBV20-1 few 13 CSARDLVPNEQFF
TRBJ2-7 TRBV5-1 NA 15 CASSSGQVFPYEQYF
TRBJ2-7 TRBV11-3 many 13 CASSLGLANEQYF
TRBJ2-7 TRBV25-1 many 16 CASRQPGLAGSYEQYF
TRBJ2-3 TRBV7-9 NA 15 CASSLPAGRVNTQYF
TRBJ2-7 TRBV20-1 NA 17 CSAYMPGPQGPPGEQYF
TRBJ2-7 TRBV20-1 NA 13 CSAGGFRDYEQYF
TRBJ2-7 TRBV12-3/TRBV12-4 NA 15 CASSSGQKLSYEQYF
TRBJ2-5 TRBV20-1 few 15 CSARDRLAGGETQYF
TRBJ2-1 TRBV5-1 NA 17 CASSPDPLAGGTNEQFF
TRBJ2-7 TRBV7-2 NA 13 CASSFNHRGEQYF
TRBJ2-7 TRBV28 NA 15 CASSLFGRGSHEQYF
TRBJ2-7 TRBV5-1 few 13 CASSLGFPYEQYF
TRBJ2-7 TRBV7-6 NA 16 CASSLAAIQGDNEQYF
TRBJ1-1 TRBV27 NA 14 CASSPQYDSTEAFF
TRBJ2-7 TRBV7-6 NA 15 CASSLEARGGGEQYF
TRBJ2-3 TRBV6-1 NA 17 CASSPGGGGGNMKTQYF
TRBJ2-1 TRBV5-1 many 17 CASSWTLPRAPYNEQFF
TRBJ2-1 TRBV20-1 NA 13 CSAQRGLYNEQFF
TRBJ2-7 TRBV20-1 few 14 CSAITSGRIYEQYF
TRBJ2-2 TRBV29-1 many 14 CSVPGQGLAGELFF
TRBJ2-7 TRBV6-2/TRBV6-3 many 15 CASRFTSVGSYEQYF
TRBJ2-5 TRBV7-3 few 13 CASSWDPQETQYF
TRBJ2-2 TRBV24-1 NA 17 CATKVSLTTANTGELFF
TRBJ2-3 TRBV28 NA 16 CASLSLWVEGTDTQYF
TRBJ2-7 TRBV20-1 few 14 CSARRTSGKYEQYF
TRBJ1-1 TRBV5-1 NA 11 CASSSMGGSFF
TRBJ2-7 TRBV7-8 NA 15 CASSLAWGLRNEQYF
TRBJ2-7 TRBV7-9 few 15 CASSLAEYPTYEQYF
TRBJ2-7 TRBV19 few 14 CASSIRGPSNEQYF
TRBJ2-2 TRBV7-3 once 14 CASSLAGYTGGLFF
TRBJ2-3 TRBV12-3/TRBV12-4 few 17 CASGHKGLVYSTDTQYF
TRBJ2-3 TRBV5-4 few 16 CASSLWQGGDSDTQYF
TRBJ2-6 TRBV12-3/TRBV12-4 few 16 CASRWGGPSGANVLTF
TRBJ2-3 TRBV10-3 NA 15 CAINDGGGITDTQYF
TRBJ2-1 TRBV29-1 many 11 CSVEGANEQFF
TRBJ2-3 TRBV4-3 few 16 CASSQLGLAGVDTQYF
TRBJ2-7 TRBV7-9 NA 15 CASSLAGGRYYEQYF
TRBJ2-2 TRBV7-6 few 17 CASSLMGAPRGTGELFF
TRBJ2-2 TRBV7-2 many 16 CASSLVGTSSAGELFF
TRBJ2-5 TRBV19 NA 19 CASTLSWGQGNPIRETQYF
TRBJ2-2 TRBV4-2 few 14 CASSQGGPPGELFF
TRBJ2-1 TRBV9 few 17 CASSVVRTTSGYNEQFF